The 6 T cell receptor beta chains below all came from one sample that was sequenced in a study of Graves' ophthalmopathy and Graves' hyperthyroidism. CDR3 regions of TCR beta were amplified from RNA transcripts. HTBI primers were used in a first-round RT-PCR, which preceded a second-round multiplex PCR. In TCRdb, the multiplex PCR reads were re-called with MiXCR into one record per CDR3 protein. The sample includes more than 550,000 distinct CDR3 sequences, roughly 39% seen only once; the top ten take more than 2.5%. The sample consisted of peripheral blood. These receptors all stem from an adult man with Graves' ophthalmopathy.

This clonotype was found many times. The chain carries TRBV7-2 and TRBJ1-1; D is undetermined. This CDR3 contains 15 residues. V lost 5 bases and J 1 base, leaving 14 bases between the germline ends. The germline gives CDR1 SGHTA, CDR2 FQGNSA. In DNA form, the CDR3 reads TGTGCCAGCAGCCCACGCGAGGAGGCGAACACTGAAGCTTTCTTT. Translating gives CASSPREEANTEAFF.

A remark on this clonotype: This may come from a read error, since a much larger clone is one base off. It is likely a read error, because the conserved phenylalanine at the end of the CDR3 is missing. V is TRBV7-9 and J is TRBJ1-1; D remains ambiguous. Germline values: CDR1 SEHNR, CDR2 FQNEAQ (reference sequence). The CDR3 runs 13 residues. V gave up 2 bases and J gave up 4 bases, with 8 bases separating them. CDR3 residues: CASSLTPTTEAFL. CDR3 nucleotides: TGTGCCAGCAGCTTAACGCCGACCACTGAAGCTTTCCTT.

This clonotype was seen repeatedly, ten times or more. V is TRBV7-9 and J is TRBJ1-5; D is ambiguous. The V gene lost 3 bases and the J gene lost 7 bases, with 7 bases spanning the gap. From germline, CDR1 is SEHNR and CDR2 FQNEAQ (reference sequence). This CDR3 contains 12 residues. CDR3 DNA sequence: TGTGCCAGCAGCTTGGCTCAGCAGCCCCAGCATTTT. It encodes CASSLAQQPQHF.

This clonotype was recorded once. The chain carries TRBV29-1 and TRBJ2-2; 7 bases align to TRBD1. CDR1 is SQVTM, CDR2 ANQGSEA, per germline. The V and J ends lost 2 bases and 2 bases, in that order; junction bases with no gene match: 5. The CDR3 has 15 amino acids. DNA for the CDR3: TGCAGCGTTGAACGGACAGGCACAAACACCGGGGAGCTGTTTTTT. Translation: CSVERTGTNTGELFF.

Many counts were recorded for this clonotype. The chain recombines TRBV25-1 with TRBJ1-2, with 7 bases aligning to TRBD1. Looked up from germline, CDR1 is MGHDK and CDR2 is SYGVNS. Trimming took 0 bases from V and 5 from J; bases not matched to a gene: 0. The CDR3 covers 13 residues. CDR3 protein: CASSEYRGYGYTF. CDR3 coding DNA: TGTGCCAGCAGTGAATACAGGGGGTATGGCTACACCTTC.

The rearrangement uses TRBV5-1 and TRBJ2-2; D unresolved. Germline assignment: CDR1 SGHRS and CDR2 YFSETQ. CDR3 length equals 15 residues. The V end lost 0 bases, the J end lost 1 base, and 7 bases lay between the germline ends. The CDR3 loop is CASSLVQKNTGELFF. CDR3 nucleotide sequence: TGCGCCAGCAGCTTGGTACAGAAGAACACCGGGGAGCTGTTTTTT.